The rows below give T cell receptor beta chains drawn from one sample of a study of cytomegalovirus exposure and HLA in healthy donors. The protocol was immunoSEQ multiplex PCR, while the TCRdb copy is restricted to in-frame clones and leaves out a portion. The sample lists approximately 240,000 clones, roughly 80% occurring once. The sample comprised PBMCs. All receptors derive from a middle-aged woman in good health and CMV-seropositive. Each CDR3 is given with its conserved first and last residue. The D gene is left open where the match is weak. Size is stated for part of the rows, as once, few or many counts, or as a class when the clone is expanded.

TGCGCCAGCAGCCAGGCTACAGGGGGCACCGGGGAGCTGTTTTTT CASSQATGGTGELFF TRBD1 TRBJ2-2 TRBV4-3 .
TGTGCCAGCAGCTTAGCCGGGAGGCCTGAGGAAAAACTGTTTTTT CASSLAGRPEEKLFF . TRBJ1-4 TRBV7-2 .
TGCAGCGTACAGGGCTGGGACGAGCAGTACTTC CSVQGWDEQYF . TRBJ2-7 TRBV29-1 once
TGTGCCAGCAGCTTAAGACCCTCGACAGGGAACACTGAAGCTTTCTTT CASSLRPSTGNTEAFF . TRBJ1-1 TRBV11-2 .
TGCGCCAGCAGCTCCCGGGCCGGGACAGCAAGCACAGATACGCAGTATTTT CASSSRAGTASTDTQYF TRBD1 TRBJ2-3 TRBV5-1 .
TGTGCCAGCAGAACTAGCGGGGGGGCCGCAGATACGCAGTATTTT CASRTSGGAADTQYF TRBD2 TRBJ2-3 TRBV6-5 .
TGTGCCAGTAGGGACAGACTAGCGGGAGAGACCCAGTACTTC CASRDRLAGETQYF TRBD2 TRBJ2-5 TRBV19 .
TGCGCCAGCAGCCAAGTACGGGGGGGACAGCCCCAGCATTTT CASSQVRGGQPQHF . TRBJ1-5 TRBV4-1 .
TGTGCCAGCAGTTACTTGGCAGGAGGCTATGGCTACACCTTC CASSYLAGGYGYTF . TRBJ1-2 TRBV6-5 .
TGCGCCAGCAGCTACGGGACAGGGGGCCACGAGCAGTACTTC CASSYGTGGHEQYF TRBD1 TRBJ2-7 TRBV4-3 .
TGCGCCAGCAGCTTGGTCCCCGGCTCTGGGGCCAACGTCCTGACTTTC CASSLVPGSGANVLTF . TRBJ2-6 TRBV5-1 .
TGCAGCGTTAAAACAGGGGGAAGCAATCAGCCCCAGCATTTT CSVKTGGSNQPQHF TRBD1 TRBJ1-5 TRBV29-1 .
TGTGCCAGCAGCTTGTGGACTAGCAATGAGCAGTTCTTC CASSLWTSNEQFF TRBD2 TRBJ2-1 TRBV5-4 .
TGCGCCAGCAGCCAAGATACAGGGGGCTCAGGGGCAACTAATGAAAAACTGTTTTTT CASSQDTGGSGATNEKLFF TRBD1 TRBJ1-4 TRBV4-1 .
TGCGCCAGCAGCTTAGAGGGGACAGATAATTCACCCCTCCACTTT CASSLEGTDNSPLHF TRBD1 TRBJ1-6 TRBV5-1 .
TGTGCCAGCAGCTTCTCCAGGGGAAGAGGACAGCCCCAGCATTTT CASSFSRGRGQPQHF . TRBJ1-5 TRBV7-2 .
TGTGCCAGCAGCGCGGGGGGGGAAGGCTACACCTTC CASSAGGEGYTF . TRBJ1-2 TRBV6-1 .
TGTGCCAGCAGACAGGGTGGCACCGGGGAGCTGTTTTTT CASRQGGTGELFF . TRBJ2-2 TRBV7-8 .
TGTGCCAGCAGTTACTCGACAGTTGAAGCTTTCTTT CASSYSTVEAFF . TRBJ1-1 TRBV6-6 .
TGCAGCGCAACACTGACAGGAGCCTACGAGCAGTACTTC CSATLTGAYEQYF . TRBJ2-7 TRBV29-1 once
TGTGCCAGCAGCAAAAGGACGGGATATAGCAATCAGCCCCAGCATTTT CASSKRTGYSNQPQHF . TRBJ1-5 TRBV7-2 .
TGTGCCAGCAGCAAAGTAGGGCAGGGAGGTCAAGAGACCCAGTACTTC CASSKVGQGGQETQYF . TRBJ2-5 TRBV21-1 once
TGCGCCAGCAGCTTAAGCGGTAATATGAACACTGAAGCTTTCTTT CASSLSGNMNTEAFF . TRBJ1-1 TRBV5-1 .
TGCAGCGTTGGTGGGACTAGCGGAAGCACAGATACGCAGTATTTT CSVGGTSGSTDTQYF TRBD2 TRBJ2-3 TRBV29-1 .
TGTGCCAGCACTCCTTCCGGGACCGGGGAGCTGTTTTTT CASTPSGTGELFF . TRBJ2-2 TRBV25-1 .
TGTGCCAACGGCCTAGCGGGGGGAAGCAATGAGCAGTTCTTC CANGLAGGSNEQFF TRBD2 TRBJ2-1 TRBV13 .
TGCGCCAGCAGTTACGGGTCTAGCGGGCTCTACAATGAGCAGTTCTTC CASSYGSSGLYNEQFF TRBD2 TRBJ2-1 TRBV5-1 few
TGCGCCAGCCCCCAGCCCGGGGTTCCATGCTACGAGCAGTACTTC CASPQPGVPCYEQYF . TRBJ2-7 TRBV10-1 .
TGTGCCAGCTCACCCAGGGGGACCGGGGAGCTGTTTTTT CASSPRGTGELFF TRBD1 TRBJ2-2 TRBV18 .